This TCR beta chain appears in the sequencing data of a study of shared clonotypes between healthy human individuals. Regarding the study as a whole: Larger estimated richness was generally seen in naive subsets than in memory subsets.

With respect to this clone: Its antigen is as yet unknown.

Among the donors, all were Caucasian adults who lived in Nashville, Tennessee. Template for every sorted-subset replicate PCR totaled approximately 200 ng DNA, roughly 30,000 T cell genomes. In the original analysis: For the immunoSEQ data, sequences were junction-only without quality scores, so filtering differed. Here immunoSEQ multiplex PCR was the method, and the copy in TCRdb shows in-frame clones only, minus some. The D gene and trimming were derived from the DNA, and the V and J assignments and clone size from that table. The sample consists of some 2,500,000 clones, 93% of them appearing once. The CDR3 covers 15 residues. Germline V gene sequence: CDR1 SGHNT, CDR2 YYREEE (reference sequence). Trimming removed 4 bases from V and 4 bases from J; junction bases left unmatched: 6.

The receptor comes from a man between 18 and 29 years old in good health. Some clones in this sample may be carry-over from other donors' samples. The rearrangement links TRBV5-4 to TRBJ1-2; 11 bases map to TRBD1. The sequenced sample consisted of naive CD4+ T cells from PBMCs. Stated subset: CD45RA+ positively selected. CDR3 in amino acids: CASSLGQGGGYGYTF. CDR3 DNA: TGTGCCAGCAGCCTGGGACAGGGGGGTGGCTATGGCTACACCTTC.